Presented here are 16 T cell receptor beta chains from one specimen sequenced in a study of shared clonotypes between healthy human individuals. The protocol was immunoSEQ multiplex PCR, while the TCRdb copy is restricted to in-frame clones and leaves out a portion. The sample gives about 1,900,000 clones, approximately 94% of which show up once; more than 0.9% is in the top ten. As defined, naive CD8 cells were CD45RO-negative and positively selected for CCR7, with terminally differentiated effector memory CD45RA+ cells excluded. The specimen was naive CD8+ T cells sorted from blood. These receptors came from a man aged 18 to 35 in good health.

V gene TRBV27 combines with J gene TRBJ2-5, with 11 bases that match TRBD2. Germline V gives CDR1 MNHEY, CDR2 SMNVEV (reference sequence). The ends lost 4 bases at V and 5 bases at J; junction bases unmatched: 15. The length of the CDR3 is 18 residues. Written as DNA, the CDR3 is TGTGCCAGCAGTTCCCTTAGCGGGAGGGCCAGTGGCTGGGAGACCCAGTACTTC. Its translation: CASSSLSGRASGWETQYF.

This clone appeared once. The CDR3 DNA follows: TGTGCCAGCAGTCCCCCCGCGAGTAATCAGCCCCAGCATTTT. Translated: CASSPPASNQPQHF. V gene TRBV28 combines with J gene TRBJ1-5; the D is unclear. Trimming removed 5 bases from V and 4 bases from J, with 12 bases in between. Germline CDR1 is MDHEN and CDR2 is SYDVKM. The CDR3 contains 14 residues.

The chain has TRBV5-1 and TRBJ2-7, with D maybe TRBD1 (6 bases). The V gene lost 4 bases and the J gene lost 1 base, with 12 bases spanning the gap. The CDR3 covers 14 residues. The germline gives CDR1 SGHRS, CDR2 YFSETQ. The CDR3 region is CASSTGTSSYEQYF. CDR3 DNA sequence: TGCGCCAGCAGCACGGGGACATCTTCCTACGAGCAGTACTTC.

As regards this clone: This sample also contains other DNA sequences that code for the same CDR3. The chain joins TRBV9 to TRBJ2-7; a possible D gene is TRBD2 (6 bases). The V and J ends lost 0 bases and 3 bases respectively, with 10 bases between them. The CDR3 consists of 14 residues. Per the germline V gene, CDR1 is SGDLS and CDR2 is YYNGEE. The CDR3 is CASSVDGSGYEQYF. In nucleotides, the CDR3 is TGTGCCAGCAGCGTAGACGGGAGTGGCTACGAGCAGTACTTC.

The V call is TRBV4-1, the J call TRBJ2-7, with D possibly called TRBD1 or TRBD2 (5 bases each). This CDR3 comprises 14 residues. V lost 4 bases to trimming and J lost 3 bases, with 13 bases between them. CDR1 is MGHRA and CDR2 is YSYEKL in the germline V gene. The CDR3 DNA reads TGCGCCAGCAGCCCGGGACCGGTTAGCTACGAGCAGTACTTC. It is translated as CASSPGPVSYEQYF.

The genes are TRBV19 and TRBJ2-2, with TRBD2 matching 8 bases. Germline V gene lookup returns CDR1 LNHDA and CDR2 SQIVND (reference sequence). This CDR3 has 16 amino acids. The trim removed 5 bases at V and 3 bases at J, leaving 8 bases unmatched. Written as DNA, the CDR3 is TGTGCCAGTAGTCCCCGGGAGGGACCTGACACCGGGGAGCTGTTTTTT. Protein sequence: CASSPREGPDTGELFF.

Notes on this clone: Other DNA sequences of this sample code for an identical CDR3. This chain uses TRBV27 with TRBJ2-7; the D gene is possibly TRBD1 (5 bases). CDR3 length: 14 residues. CDR1 and CDR2 from the germline V gene are MNHEY and SMNVEV (reference sequence). The V gene lost 3 bases and the J gene lost 4 bases, with 13 bases spanning the gap. CDR3 DNA: TGTGCCAGCAGTTTCGGCAGGGTAGGATACGAGCAGTACTTC. Protein: CASSFGRVGYEQYF.

This clone has only a few counts. The chain couples TRBV10-3 to TRBJ2-7, with a weak D call TRBD1 (6 bases). The CDR3 is made up of 13 amino acids. V lost 2 bases and J lost 5, with 10 bases in between. Germline V gives CDR1 ENHRY, CDR2 SYGVKD. The CDR3 coding sequence is TGTGCCATCAGTGAGGGACAGAACGACGAGCAGTACTTC. Translation gives CAISEGQNDEQYF.

This sequence joins TRBV9 and TRBJ2-1; 9 nucleotides line up with TRBD1. The V and J ends lost 2 bases and 7 bases, in that order; junction bases with no gene match: 7. This CDR3 has 15 residues. Germline CDR1 is SGDLS and CDR2 is YYNGEE. The CDR3 DNA reads TGTGCCAGCAGCGTTACAGGGGGCGGAATGAATGAGCAGTTCTTC. Its protein is CASSVTGGGMNEQFF.

Points on this clone: One end of the junction varies from germline; a read error may be responsible. J is TRBJ1-6 and V is TRBV6-5; D uncertain. Germline CDR1 is MNHEY and CDR2 is SVGAGI. The CDR3 is made up of 11 amino acids. CDR3 sequence reads: CASTDLGPPHF. The DNA of the CDR3 is TGTGCCAGCACCGATCTCGGACCCCCCCACTTT.

The gene calls are TRBV10-2 and TRBJ2-3, with 13 bases that match TRBD2. This CDR3 is 18 amino acids long. The germline gives CDR1 WSHSY, CDR2 SAAADI. Losses at the gene ends were 2 bases for V and 6 bases for J; bases not matched to a gene: 11. The CDR3 sequence is CASSEETSGGGFRDTQYF. The CDR3 DNA is TGCGCCAGCAGTGAGGAAACTAGCGGGGGGGGGTTTCGTGATACGCAGTATTTT.

This clone was seen just once. The rearrangement links TRBV14 to TRBJ2-7, with D possibly matching TRBD1 (6 bases). The CDR3 length is 15 residues. From germline, CDR1 is SGHDN and CDR2 FVKESK. The ends were cut back, 3 bases at V and 1 base at J, with 13 bases in the middle. In DNA, the CDR3 is TGTGCCAGCAGCCAGGGACCACAGGGATCCTACGAGCAGTACTTC. This translates into CASSQGPQGSYEQYF. The full variable domain, with the rest looked up from reference TRBV14 and TRBJ2-7, is EAGVTQFPSHSVIEKGQTVTLRCDPISGHDNLYWYRRVMGKEIKFLLHFVKESKQDESGMPNNRFLAERTGGTYSTLKVQPAELEDSGVYFCASSQGPQGSYEQYFGPGTRLTVT.

This chain joins TRBV30 and TRBJ1-1; D is undetermined. CDR1 is GTSNPN and CDR2 is SVGIG in the germline V gene (reference sequence). Trimming took 4 bases from V and 0 from J, leaving 12 bases between them. The CDR3 covers 14 residues. The CDR3 DNA sequence: TGTGCCTGGACGAGGAGGAATATGAACACTGAAGCTTTCTTT. It yields the protein CAWTRRNMNTEAFF.

V usage is TRBV29-1 and J usage is TRBJ2-2; D is undetermined. The CDR3 spans 16 residues. CDR1 is SQVTM and CDR2 is ANQGSEA in the germline V gene. V lost 6 bases and J 0 bases, leaving 17 bases between the germline ends. CDR3 nucleotides: TGCAGCGTGATAACGAAGGACGGTACGAACACCGGGGAGCTGTTTTTT. Its protein is CSVITKDGTNTGELFF.

The gene calls are TRBV13 and TRBJ1-1; D is unclear. CDR3 length equals 13 residues. Trimming took off 5 bases at V and 8 bases at J, with 15 bases between the two ends. CDR1 is PRHDT and CDR2 is FYEKMQ in the germline V gene (reference sequence). The CDR3 nucleotides are TGTGCCAGCAGCGTCCGGGCCGGCGTGGAAGCTTTCTTT. It is translated as CASSVRAGVEAFF.

J is TRBJ1-2 and V is TRBV9, with 8 bases identical to TRBD1. Losses at the gene ends were 0 bases for V and 1 base for J; bases not matched to a gene: 11. The CDR3 totals 18 residues. Germline values: CDR1 SGDLS, CDR2 YYNGEE. CDR3 residues: CASSVERTGGALNYGYTF. The DNA for the CDR3 is TGTGCCAGCAGCGTAGAAAGAACAGGGGGAGCCCTTAACTATGGCTACACCTTC.